The 13 T cell receptor beta chains reported below all come from one sample, sequenced in a study of radiotherapy plus CTLA-4 blockade in lung cancer. Sequenced by immunoSEQ multiplex PCR; TCRdb stores in-frame clones only, minus some. Among tens of thousands of clones listed, about 80% were seen once. This material consisted of peripheral blood, taken from a patient treated with radiotherapy plus ipilimumab. Source of these receptors: a human donor with non-small cell lung cancer that progressed on radiotherapy plus ipilimumab.

The chain combines TRBV29-1 with TRBJ2-3; TRBD1 matches at 9 bases. The length of the CDR3 is 15 residues. In germline, CDR1 is SQVTM, CDR2 ANQGSEA. In DNA form, the CDR3 reads TGCAGTGGCCCAACAGGGGGCTCGAGCACAGATACGCAGTATTTT. Translated: CSGPTGGSSTDTQYF.

J is TRBJ1-2 and V is TRBV28; D ambiguous. The CDR3 consists of 13 residues. In germline, CDR1 is MDHEN, CDR2 SYDVKM. Trimming left V 6 bases short and J 8 bases short, with 16 bases between. The CDR3 DNA sequence: TGTGCCAGCAGCCCCATATGGGCGCGGGGCTACACCTTC. This sequence encodes CASSPIWARGYTF.

V usage is TRBV5-4 and J usage is TRBJ1-2, with 7 bases fitting TRBD1. After removal of 6 bases from V and 4 bases from J, the junction contained 15 bases not matched to a gene. The V gene's germline CDR1 is SGHNT and CDR2 YYREEE (reference sequence). The CDR3 has 16 residues. The CDR3 spells CASKAPGTASSYGYTF. The CDR3 bases are TGTGCCAGCAAGGCCCCCGGGACAGCGTCTTCCTATGGCTACACCTTC.

V and J are TRBV19 and TRBJ2-3; D ambiguous. The V end lost 6 bases, the J end lost 0 bases, and 7 bases lay between the germline ends. Germline CDR1 LNHDA, CDR2 SQIVND (reference sequence). This CDR3 region has 13 residues. The CDR3 is CASRVSSTDTQYF. CDR3 in DNA: TGTGCCAGTAGGGTTAGTAGCACAGATACGCAGTATTTT.

The genes are TRBV2 and TRBJ2-7; TRBD1 might be the D (5 bases). Deletions cut 2 bases from V and 1 base from J, with 12 bases between. The CDR3 covers 15 residues. CDR1 is SNHLY, CDR2 FYNNEI, per germline. DNA of the CDR3: TGTGCCAGCAGTGAAAGGACACAGGTTTCCTACGAGCAGTACTTC. Its protein is CASSERTQVSYEQYF.

This clone was observed a few times. The rearrangement joins TRBV28 to TRBJ2-2; D is uncertain. CDR1 and CDR2 from the germline V gene are MDHEN and SYDVKM. CDR3 length equals 12 residues. The V and J ends lost 6 bases and 5 bases respectively, with 7 bases between them. CDR3 in amino acids: CASRLSTGELFF. The CDR3 DNA reads as TGTGCCAGCAGGCTTTCGACCGGGGAGCTGTTTTTT.

The gene calls are TRBV7-9 and TRBJ2-4, with D tentatively TRBD1 or TRBD2 (7 bases each). CDR1 and CDR2 (germline): SEHNR, FQNEAQ (reference sequence). This CDR3 has 11 residues. Trimming cost V 10 bases and J 7 bases, with 11 bases left between them. The CDR3 bases are TGTGCCACCCAGGGGGGGAACATTCAGTACTTC. This gives the protein CATQGGNIQYF.

The J gene is TRBJ2-1, the V gene TRBV7-9; unclear D gene. Germline assignment: CDR1 SEHNR and CDR2 FQNEAQ (reference sequence). The CDR3 runs to 12 residues. V was cut by 3 bases and J by 4 bases, with 4 bases left in between. As DNA, the CDR3 is TGTGCCAGCAGCTTGAATTACAATGAGCAGTTCTTC. Amino acids: CASSLNYNEQFF.

The sample holds one count of this clone. This sequence joins TRBV19 and TRBJ2-1; the D gene is possibly TRBD2 (7 bases). V was shortened by 6 bases and J by 7 bases, with 22 bases between the two germline ends. Germline CDR1 is LNHDA and CDR2 is SQIVND (reference sequence). This CDR3 is built from 16 residues. CDR3 amino acids: CASSTTPSGGRNEQFF. As DNA, the CDR3 is TGTGCCAGTAGCACAACTCCCTCCGGGGGGCGGAATGAGCAGTTCTTC.

This chain connects TRBV10-3 to TRBJ1-1; 9 bases agree with TRBD1. With 6 bases clipped from V and 5 bases from J, the junction kept 7 bases outside the gene matches. The CDR3 consists of 14 residues. Per the germline V gene, CDR1 is ENHRY and CDR2 is SYGVKD. The CDR3 protein is CAIRVQGAGTEAFF. The CDR3 region has the DNA TGTGCCATCAGGGTACAGGGGGCTGGGACTGAAGCTTTCTTT.

The rearrangement joins TRBV18 to TRBJ2-7; 8 nucleotides align to TRBD2. Trimming removed 3 bases from V and 6 bases from J; junction bases left unmatched: 4. The CDR3 length is 13 residues. The germline V gene encodes CDR1 KGHSH and CDR2 LQKENI. The CDR3 loop is CASSPSGGSEQYF. CDR3 bases: TGTGCCAGCTCACCCTCGGGAGGGAGCGAGCAGTACTTC.

This clone was detected once. This chain connects TRBV5-1 to TRBJ1-1; tentative D call: TRBD1 (5 bases). The CDR3 runs to 15 residues. Germline V CDR1 and CDR2: SGHRS, YFSETQ. Trimming took 6 bases from V and 5 from J, leaving 20 bases between them. The CDR3 region has the DNA TGCGCCAGCACCGGGCTGGGCGGGGGTGAAACTGAAGCTTTCTTT. Its protein is CASTGLGGGETEAFF. The full variable domain, completed using reference TRBV5-1 and TRBJ1-1, is KAGVTQTPRYLIKTRGQQVTLSCSPISGHRSVSWYQQTPGQGLQFLFEYFSETQRNKGNFPGRFSGRQFSNSRSEMNVSTLELGDSALYLCASTGLGGGETEAFFGQGTRLTVV.

This rearrangement joins TRBV13 to TRBJ2-7, with TRBD2 matching 11 bases. J lost 4 bases, V lost 0 bases, and 2 bases had no gene match. There are 15 residues in the CDR3. CDR1 is PRHDT, CDR2 FYEKMQ, per germline (reference sequence). In DNA, the CDR3 is TGTGCCAGCAGCTTAGGGCTAGCGGGGGGTTACGAGCAGTACTTC. Residues: CASSLGLAGGYEQYF.